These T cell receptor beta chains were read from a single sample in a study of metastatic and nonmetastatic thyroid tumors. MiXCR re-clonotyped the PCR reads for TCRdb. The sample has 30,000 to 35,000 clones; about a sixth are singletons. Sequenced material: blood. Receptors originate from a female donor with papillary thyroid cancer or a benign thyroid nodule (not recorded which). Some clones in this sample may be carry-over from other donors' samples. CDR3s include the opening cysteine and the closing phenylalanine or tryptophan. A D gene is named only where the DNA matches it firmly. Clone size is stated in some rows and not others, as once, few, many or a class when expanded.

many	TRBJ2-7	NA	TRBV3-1	TGTGCCAGCAGCCACGCACTAGCTAGATACGAGCAGTACTTC	CASSHALARYEQYF
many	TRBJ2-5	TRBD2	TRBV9	TGTGCCAGCAGCCCGCAAGCGGGAGAGGGTGAGACCCAGTACTTC	CASSPQAGEGETQYF
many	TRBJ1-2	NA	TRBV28	TGTGCCAGCAGTTTATGGTGGGGGGGCACTAATTCTAACTATGGCTACACCTTC	CASSLWWGGTNSNYGYTF
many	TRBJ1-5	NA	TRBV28	TGTGCCAGCAGTTTACTAACTCAGCCCCAGCATTTT	CASSLLTQPQHF
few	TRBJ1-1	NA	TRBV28	TGTGCCAGCAGACAGGGCACTGAAGCTTTCTTT	CASRQGTEAFF
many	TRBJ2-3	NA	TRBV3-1	TGTGCCAGCAGCCAAGATCTTTACAGATCTAGCACAGATACGCAGTATTTT	CASSQDLYRSSTDTQYF
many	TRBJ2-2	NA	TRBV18	TGTGCCAGCTCAAGAGGACCATCCACCGGGGAGCTGTTTTTT	CASSRGPSTGELFF
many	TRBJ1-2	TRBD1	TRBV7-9	TGTGCCAGCAGCCCCGGACAGGGGACCGACTATGGCTACACCTTC	CASSPGQGTDYGYTF
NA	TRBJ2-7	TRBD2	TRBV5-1	TGCGCCAGCAGCTGTACTAGCGGGAGCTCCTACGAGCAGTACTTC	CASSCTSGSSYEQYF
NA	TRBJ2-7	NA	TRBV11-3	TGTGCCAGCAGCCGGTCAGGTGTTGAGAACGAGCAGTACTTC	CASSRSGVENEQYF
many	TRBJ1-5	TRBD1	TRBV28	TGTGCCAGCAGTTTACAGGGGGGCCACAATCAGCCCCAGCATTTT	CASSLQGGHNQPQHF
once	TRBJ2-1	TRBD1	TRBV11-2	TGTGCTAGCAGCGTGACAGGGGACGACTACAATGAGAAGTTCTTC	CASSVTGDDYNEKFF
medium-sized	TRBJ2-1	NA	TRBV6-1	TGTGCCAGCAGTGAAGCAAACAATGAGCAGTTCTTC	CASSEANNEQFF
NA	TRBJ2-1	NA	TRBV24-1	TGTGCCACCACCATTGGCAATGAGCAGTTCTTC	CATTIGNEQFF
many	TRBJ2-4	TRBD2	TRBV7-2	TGTGCCAGCGGCTTAGTGGCGGCAGGGACTAATGTTCAGTACTTC	CASGLVAAGTNVQYF
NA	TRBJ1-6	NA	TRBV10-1	TGCGCCAGCAGTGAACAGGGTAATTCACCCCTCCACTTT	CASSEQGNSPLHF
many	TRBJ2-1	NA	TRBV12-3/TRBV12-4	TGTGCCAGCAGTACAAGTCGCGAGCAGTTCTTC	CASSTSREQFF
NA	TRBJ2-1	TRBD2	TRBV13	TGTGCCAGCAGCTCCACCCGGACTAGCGGGAGGGGTTTTGAGCAGTTCTTC	CASSSTRTSGRGFEQFF
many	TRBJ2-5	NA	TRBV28	TGTGCCAGCAGTCTCCGGGATCCATGGGGGACCCAGTACTTC	CASSLRDPWGTQYF
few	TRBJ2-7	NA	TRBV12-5	TGTGCTAGTGCCCACGGGACGGGGAACTACGAGCAGTACTTC	CASAHGTGNYEQYF
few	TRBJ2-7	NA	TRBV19	TGTGCCAGTAGTAAAGCATACGAGCAGTACTTC	CASSKAYEQYF
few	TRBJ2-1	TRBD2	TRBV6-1	TGTGCCAGCAGTGAATCCGGACTAGTTAATGAGCGGTTCTTC	CASSESGLVNERFF
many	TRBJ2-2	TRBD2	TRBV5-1	TGCGCCAGCAGCTTGGTATCCCTAGCGGGCTCCGGGGAGCTGTTTTTT	CASSLVSLAGSGELFF
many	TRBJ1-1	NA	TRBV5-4	TGTGCCAGCAGCATAACAGGGAGGGGGACTGAAGCTTTCTTT	CASSITGRGTEAFF
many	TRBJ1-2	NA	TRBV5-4	TGTGCCAGCAGCTCCCCGCAGGGCCACTATGGCTACACCTTC	CASSSPQGHYGYTF
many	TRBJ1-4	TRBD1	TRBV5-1	TGCGCCAGCAGCCAGACCTTGGGACAGGGAGGGAAACTGTTTTTT	CASSQTLGQGGKLFF
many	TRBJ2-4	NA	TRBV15	TGTGCCACCAGCAGAGGCGGACAGGAGGGTAGGAACATTCAGTACTTC	CATSRGGQEGRNIQYF
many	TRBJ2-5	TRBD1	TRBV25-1	TGTGCCGGCAGTGAAGGGGGCATCGTCCAAGAGACCCAGTACTTC	CAGSEGGIVQETQYF
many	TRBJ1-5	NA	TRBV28	TGTGCCAGCAGGACCCCGGGCCAGCCCCAGCATTTT	CASRTPGQPQHF
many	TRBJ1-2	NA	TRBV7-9	TGTGCCAGCAGCTTAGGGGCAGCGTATGGCTACACCTTC	CASSLGAAYGYTF